Below, 2 T cell receptor beta chains from the same sample are listed, as sequenced in a study of long-term antiretroviral therapy in people with HIV. Running of the v3.0 immunoSEQ assay took place at survey level. Generated by immunoSEQ multiplex PCR, the TCRdb table keeps only in-frame clones and is missing some. The table shows 25,000 to 30,000 clones, with approximately 90% occurring only once. Here the sequenced sample was unsorted PBMCs, taken roughly 2.7 years after starting antiretroviral therapy. The receptors come from a man in his forties or fifties with HIV.

The chain recombines TRBV5-6 with TRBJ1-2; no definite D call. V was clipped by 4 bases and J by 2 bases, with 6 bases between them. The CDR3 sequence is 12 residues long. Germline V gene sequence: CDR1 SGHDT, CDR2 YYEEEE. CDR3 in amino acids: CASSPGNYGYTF. The CDR3, as DNA: TGTGCCAGCAGCCCTGGGAACTATGGCTACACCTTC.

A few counts support this clone. The chain employs TRBV7-9 and TRBJ2-1, with TRBD2 identical over 15 bases. CDR1 is SEHNR and CDR2 is FQNEAQ in the germline V gene (reference sequence). This CDR3 comprises 17 residues. With 5 bases clipped from V and 3 bases from J, the junction kept 5 bases outside the gene matches. Written as DNA, the CDR3 is TGTGCCAGCAGCCCCGGACTAGCGGGGGGGTTCTACAATGAGCAGTTCTTC. The encoded protein is CASSPGLAGGFYNEQFF.